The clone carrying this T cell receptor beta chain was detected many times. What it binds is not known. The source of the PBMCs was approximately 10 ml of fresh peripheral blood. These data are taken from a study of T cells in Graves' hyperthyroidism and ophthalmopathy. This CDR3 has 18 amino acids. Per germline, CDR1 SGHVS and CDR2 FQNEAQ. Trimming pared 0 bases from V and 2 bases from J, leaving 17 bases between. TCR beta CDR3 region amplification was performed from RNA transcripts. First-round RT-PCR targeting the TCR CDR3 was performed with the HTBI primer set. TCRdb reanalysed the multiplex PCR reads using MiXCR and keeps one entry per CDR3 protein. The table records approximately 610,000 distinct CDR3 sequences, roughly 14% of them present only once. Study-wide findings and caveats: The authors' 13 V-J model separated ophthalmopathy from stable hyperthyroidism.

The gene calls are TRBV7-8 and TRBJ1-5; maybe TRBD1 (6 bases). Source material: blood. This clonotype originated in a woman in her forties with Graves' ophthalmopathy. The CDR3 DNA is TGTGCCAGCAGCTTAGCGAGGCCAGACAGGAGAGGCAATCAGCCCCAGCATTTT. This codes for CASSLARPDRRGNQPQHF.